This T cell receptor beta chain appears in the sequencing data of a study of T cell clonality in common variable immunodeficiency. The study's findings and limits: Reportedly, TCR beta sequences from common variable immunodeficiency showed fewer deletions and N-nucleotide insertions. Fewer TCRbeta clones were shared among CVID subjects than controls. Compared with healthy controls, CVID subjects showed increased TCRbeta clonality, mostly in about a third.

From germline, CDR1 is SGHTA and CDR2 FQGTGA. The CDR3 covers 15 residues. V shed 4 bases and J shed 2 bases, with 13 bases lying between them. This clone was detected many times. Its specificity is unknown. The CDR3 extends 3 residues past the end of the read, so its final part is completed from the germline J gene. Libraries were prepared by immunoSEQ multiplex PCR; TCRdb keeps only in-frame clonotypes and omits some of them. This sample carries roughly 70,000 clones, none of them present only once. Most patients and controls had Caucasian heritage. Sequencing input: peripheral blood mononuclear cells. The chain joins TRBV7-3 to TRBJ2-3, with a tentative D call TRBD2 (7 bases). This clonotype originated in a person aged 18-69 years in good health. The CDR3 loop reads CASSWGGGSTDTQYF. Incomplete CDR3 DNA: TGTGCCAGCAGCTGGGGGGGCGGATCCACAGATACG.